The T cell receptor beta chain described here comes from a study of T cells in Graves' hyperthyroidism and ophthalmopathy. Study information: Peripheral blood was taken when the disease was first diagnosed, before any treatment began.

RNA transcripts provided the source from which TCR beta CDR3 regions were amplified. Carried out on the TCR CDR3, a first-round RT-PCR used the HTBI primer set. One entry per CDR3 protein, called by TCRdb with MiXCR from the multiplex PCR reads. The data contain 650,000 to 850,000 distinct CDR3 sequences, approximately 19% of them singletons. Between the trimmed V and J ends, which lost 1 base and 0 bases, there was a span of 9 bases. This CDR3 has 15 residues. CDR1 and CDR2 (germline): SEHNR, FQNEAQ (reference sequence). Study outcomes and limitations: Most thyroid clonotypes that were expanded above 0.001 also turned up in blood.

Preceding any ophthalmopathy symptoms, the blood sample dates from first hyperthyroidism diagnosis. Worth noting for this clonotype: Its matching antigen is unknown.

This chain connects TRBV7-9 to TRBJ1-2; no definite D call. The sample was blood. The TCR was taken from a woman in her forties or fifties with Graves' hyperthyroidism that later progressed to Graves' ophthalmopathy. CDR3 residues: CASSLEDPSNYGYTF. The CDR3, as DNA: TGTGCCAGCAGCTTAGAAGACCCGTCTAACTATGGCTACACCTTC.